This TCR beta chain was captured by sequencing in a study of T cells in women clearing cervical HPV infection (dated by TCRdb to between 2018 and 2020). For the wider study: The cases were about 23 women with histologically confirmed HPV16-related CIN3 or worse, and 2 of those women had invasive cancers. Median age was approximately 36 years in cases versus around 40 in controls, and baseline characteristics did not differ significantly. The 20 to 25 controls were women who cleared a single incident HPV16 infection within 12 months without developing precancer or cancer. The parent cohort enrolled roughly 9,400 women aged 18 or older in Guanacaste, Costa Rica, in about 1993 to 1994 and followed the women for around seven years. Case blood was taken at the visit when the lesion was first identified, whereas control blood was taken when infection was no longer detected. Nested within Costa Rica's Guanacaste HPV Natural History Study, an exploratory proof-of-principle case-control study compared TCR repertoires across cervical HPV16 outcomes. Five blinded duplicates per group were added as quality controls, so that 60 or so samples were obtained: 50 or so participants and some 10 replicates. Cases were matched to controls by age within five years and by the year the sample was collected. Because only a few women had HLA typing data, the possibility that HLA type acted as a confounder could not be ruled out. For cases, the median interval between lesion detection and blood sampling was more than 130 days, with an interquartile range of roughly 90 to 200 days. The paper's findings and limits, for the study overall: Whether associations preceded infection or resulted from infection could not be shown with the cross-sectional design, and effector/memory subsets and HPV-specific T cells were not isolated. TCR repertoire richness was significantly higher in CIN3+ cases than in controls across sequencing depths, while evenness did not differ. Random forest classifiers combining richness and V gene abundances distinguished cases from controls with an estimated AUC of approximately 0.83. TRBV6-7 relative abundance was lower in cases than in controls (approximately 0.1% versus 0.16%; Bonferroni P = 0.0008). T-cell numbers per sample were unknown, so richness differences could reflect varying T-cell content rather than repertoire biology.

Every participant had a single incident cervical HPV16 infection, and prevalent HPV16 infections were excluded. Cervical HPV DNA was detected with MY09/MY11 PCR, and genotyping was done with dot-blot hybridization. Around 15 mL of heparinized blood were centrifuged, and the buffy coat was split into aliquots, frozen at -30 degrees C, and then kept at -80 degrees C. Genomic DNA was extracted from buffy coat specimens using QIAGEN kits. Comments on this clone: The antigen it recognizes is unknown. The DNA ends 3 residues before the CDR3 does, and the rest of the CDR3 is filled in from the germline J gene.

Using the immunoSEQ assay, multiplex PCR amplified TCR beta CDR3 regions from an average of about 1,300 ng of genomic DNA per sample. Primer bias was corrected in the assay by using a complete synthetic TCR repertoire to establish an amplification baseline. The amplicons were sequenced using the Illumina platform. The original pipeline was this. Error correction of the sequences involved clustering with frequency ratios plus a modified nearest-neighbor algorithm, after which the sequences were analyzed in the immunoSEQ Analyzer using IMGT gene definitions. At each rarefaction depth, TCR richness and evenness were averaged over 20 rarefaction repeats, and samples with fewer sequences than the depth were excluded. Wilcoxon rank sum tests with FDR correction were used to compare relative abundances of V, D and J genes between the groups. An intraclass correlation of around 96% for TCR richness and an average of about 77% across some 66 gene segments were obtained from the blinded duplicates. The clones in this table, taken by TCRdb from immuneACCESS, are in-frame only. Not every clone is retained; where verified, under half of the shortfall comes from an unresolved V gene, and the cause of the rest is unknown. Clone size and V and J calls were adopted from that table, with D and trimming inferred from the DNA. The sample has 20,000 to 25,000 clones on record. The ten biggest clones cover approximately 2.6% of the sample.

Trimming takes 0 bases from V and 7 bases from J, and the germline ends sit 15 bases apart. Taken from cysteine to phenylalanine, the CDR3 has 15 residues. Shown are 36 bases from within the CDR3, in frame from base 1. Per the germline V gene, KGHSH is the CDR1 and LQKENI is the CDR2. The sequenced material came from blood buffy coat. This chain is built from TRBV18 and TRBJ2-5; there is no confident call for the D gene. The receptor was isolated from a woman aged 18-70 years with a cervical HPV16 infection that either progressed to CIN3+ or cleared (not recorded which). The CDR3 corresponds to CASSPPDTRKWTQYF. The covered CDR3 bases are TGTGCCAGCTCACCACCCGACACCCGAAAATGGACC.